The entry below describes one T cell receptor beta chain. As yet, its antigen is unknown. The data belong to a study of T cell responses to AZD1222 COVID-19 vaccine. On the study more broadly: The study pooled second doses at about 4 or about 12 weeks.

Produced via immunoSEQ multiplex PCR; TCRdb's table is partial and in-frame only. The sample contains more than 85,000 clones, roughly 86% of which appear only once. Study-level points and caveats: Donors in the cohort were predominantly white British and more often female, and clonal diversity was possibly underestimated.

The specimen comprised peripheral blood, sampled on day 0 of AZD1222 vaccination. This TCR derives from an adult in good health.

CDR3 loop: CASSPIGNTIYF. The CDR3 DNA sequence: TGTGCCAGCAGCCCCATTGGGAACACCATATATTTT. The chain couples TRBV9 to TRBJ1-3, with unresolved D. V lost 4 bases and J 7 bases, leaving 9 bases between the germline ends. This CDR3 region has 12 residues. The germline V gene encodes CDR1 SGDLS and CDR2 YYNGEE.